These T cell receptor beta chains were read from a single sample in a study of T cell repertoires in cytomegalovirus infection. TCRdb reprocessed the reads with MiXCR, giving one entry per CDR3 protein. The table shows 250,000 to 300,000 distinct CDR3 sequences, with more than 20% occurring only once. The sample was PBMCs. The receptors were gathered from a human donor in good health (CMV status not recorded). Some clones in this sample may be carry-over from other donors' samples. CDR3s include the opening cysteine and the closing phenylalanine or tryptophan. Each record gives: D gene, J gene, clone size, CDR3 length, V gene, CDR3 protein, CDR3 DNA. A D gene is named only where the DNA matches it firmly. Not every row has a clone size; where given, it reads once, few, many or a size class.

. TRBJ2-1 few 16 TRBV28 CASSSRQASSYNEQFF TGTGCCAGCAGTTCGAGACAGGCGAGCTCCTACAATGAGCAGTTCTTC
. TRBJ1-5 . 16 TRBV28 CASSPQKTVSNQPQHF TGTGCCAGCAGTCCGCAAAAGACCGTTAGCAATCAGCCCCAGCATTTT
TRBD1 TRBJ1-5 few 16 TRBV20-1 CSARGGTGGFNQPQHF TGCAGTGCTAGGGGGGGGACAGGGGGCTTTAATCAGCCCCAGCATTTT
. TRBJ1-5 . 15 TRBV28 CASSFRTANDQPQHF TGTGCCAGCAGTTTTCGGACAGCGAATGATCAGCCCCAGCATTTT
TRBD2 TRBJ2-1 . 16 TRBV5-6 CASSLGTSDGYNEQFF TGTGCCAGCAGCCTTGGGACTAGTGATGGGTACAATGAGCAGTTCTTC
. TRBJ1-1 . 13 TRBV29-1 CSALDPRSTEAFF TGCAGCGCTCTAGACCCGAGGTCCACTGAAGCTTTCTTT
. TRBJ2-3 once 13 TRBV6-5 CASSYIRTDTQYF TGTGCCAGCAGTTACATCCGCACAGATACGCAGTATTTT
. TRBJ2-7 many 15 TRBV7-2 CASSLTQGSSYEQYF TGTGCCAGCAGCTTAACTCAGGGGAGCTCCTACGAGCAGTACTTC
. TRBJ2-2 . 15 TRBV24-1 CATSDFKLGGRELFF TGTGCCACCAGTGATTTCAAGCTTGGAGGCAGGGAGCTGTTTTTT
. TRBJ1-1 few 14 TRBV20-1 CSARDRVVNTEAFF TGCAGTGCTAGAGATCGCGTAGTGAACACTGAAGCTTTCTTT
. TRBJ1-2 few 13 TRBV28 CASSLGKNYGYTF TGTGCCAGCAGTTTGGGCAAAAACTATGGCTACACCTTC
. TRBJ2-2 many 11 TRBV12-3/TRBV12-4 CASKLTGELFF TGTGCCAGCAAGTTGACCGGGGAGCTGTTTTTT
. TRBJ2-1 many 13 TRBV7-7 CASSFGQYNEQFF TGTGCCAGCAGCTTCGGACAGTACAATGAGCAGTTCTTC
TRBD2 TRBJ2-5 . 15 TRBV7-9 CASSRLAGAQETQYF TGTGCCAGCAGCCGGCTAGCGGGGGCCCAAGAGACCCAGTACTTC
TRBD2 TRBJ2-2 few 14 TRBV7-9 CASSPRAGAGELFF TGTGCCAGCAGCCCAAGAGCGGGAGCCGGGGAGCTGTTTTTT
TRBD1 TRBJ1-5 many 16 TRBV11-3 CASSAPGQGVPQPQHF TGTGCCAGCAGCGCCCCGGGACAGGGGGTCCCTCAGCCCCAGCATTTT
. TRBJ2-7 . 14 TRBV7-9 CASSLGPVESEQYF TGTGCCAGCAGCTTGGGACCGGTCGAGAGCGAGCAGTACTTC
TRBD1 TRBJ1-2 . 14 TRBV15 CATSRADRGYGYTF TGTGCCACCAGCAGAGCGGACAGGGGCTATGGCTACACCTTC
TRBD1 TRBJ1-5 . 13 TRBV7-9 CASSFTGVQPQHF TGTGCCAGCAGTTTTACAGGGGTTCAGCCCCAGCATTTT
. TRBJ2-2 few 14 TRBV29-1 CSVGRTGNTGELFF TGCAGCGTTGGGCGAACAGGGAACACCGGGGAGCTGTTTTTT
. TRBJ1-5 . 14 TRBV24-1 CATSYRDFNQPQHF TGTGCCACCAGCTACCGGGACTTCAATCAGCCCCAGCATTTT
. TRBJ2-6 few 17 TRBV5-1 CASSLSGRLSGANVLTF TGCGCCAGCAGCTTGTCGGGACGGCTTTCTGGGGCCAACGTCCTGACTTTC
TRBD1 TRBJ1-2 . 13 TRBV10-3 CAISPGQGDGYTF TGTGCCATCAGCCCGGGACAGGGAGATGGCTACACCTTC
. TRBJ1-1 . 13 TRBV11-2 CASRDRLNTEAFF TGTGCCAGCAGGGACAGATTGAACACTGAAGCTTTCTTT
. TRBJ2-3 . 15 TRBV28 CASSLPLDGLDTQYF TGTGCCAGCAGTTTACCCCTGGACGGACTGGATACGCAGTATTTT
TRBD1 TRBJ2-6 . 18 TRBV11-2 CASSYWDRVNSGANVRTF TGTGCCAGCAGCTACTGGGACAGGGTTAACTCTGGGGCCAACGTCCGGACTTTC
. TRBJ2-7 . 16 TRBV20-1 CSARVWGSRSSYEQYF TGCAGTGCTAGAGTTTGGGGCTCCCGGAGCTCCTACGAGCAGTACTTC
. TRBJ2-5 few 12 TRBV7-9 CASSHWRGSGGF TGTGCCAGCAGCCACTGGAGAGGTTCCGGCGGCTTC
TRBD2 TRBJ2-1 . 15 TRBV12-3/TRBV12-4 CASSFGGRALNEQFF TGTGCCAGCAGTTTTGGCGGGAGGGCCTTGAATGAGCAGTTCTTC
. TRBJ1-6 once 14 TRBV6-2/TRBV6-3 CASRSRPGASPLHF TGTGCCAGCAGATCCAGACCAGGGGCCTCACCCCTCCACTTT
TRBD2 TRBJ2-1 few 16 TRBV7-8 CASSLTSGVSYNEQFF TGTGCCAGCAGCTTGACTAGCGGGGTATCTTACAATGAGCAGTTCTTC
. TRBJ1-5 . 13 TRBV7-2 CASSLWGVQPQHF TGTGCCAGCAGCTTGTGGGGAGTTCAGCCCCAGCATTTT
. TRBJ2-3 . 11 TRBV29-1 CSIRLTDTQYF TGCAGCATCAGGCTTACAGATACGCAGTATTTT
TRBD2 TRBJ2-1 many 19 TRBV28 CASSLFASGRGGSYNEQFF TGTGCCAGCAGTTTATTTGCGAGCGGGAGGGGGGGATCCTACAATGAGCAGTTCTTC
. TRBJ2-6 few 15 TRBV5-4 CASSQVSSGANVLTF TGTGCCAGCAGCCAAGTTTCCTCTGGGGCCAACGTCCTGACTTTC
. TRBJ1-1 . 15 TRBV12-3/TRBV12-4 CASNKVGAGNTEAFF TGTGCCAGCAACAAAGTGGGGGCGGGCAACACTGAAGCTTTCTTT
. TRBJ1-1 . 12 TRBV28 CASSSWAAGAFF TGTGCCAGCAGTTCGTGGGCCGCGGGAGCTTTCTTT
. TRBJ2-3 few 14 TRBV6-5 CASSLGVRPGTQYF TGTGCCAGCAGCCTCGGGGTTCGGCCTGGTACGCAGTATTTT
. TRBJ1-1 . 13 TRBV7-3 CASSVGHNAEAFF TGTGCCAGCAGCGTAGGGCACAACGCTGAAGCTTTCTTT
TRBD2 TRBJ2-7 many 15 TRBV7-2 CASSSGGTSGHEQYF TGTGCCAGCAGCTCGGGCGGGACTAGCGGCCACGAGCAGTACTTC
. TRBJ1-2 many 14 TRBV12-5 CASGSDPGGYGYTF TGTGCTAGTGGTTCCGATCCCGGGGGATATGGCTACACCTTC
. TRBJ1-2 many 16 TRBV7-2 CASSSSQGWGNYGYTF TGTGCCAGCAGCTCCTCACAGGGATGGGGCAACTATGGCTACACCTTC
. TRBJ1-2 many 12 TRBV11-2 CASSSRGWGYTF TGTGCCAGCAGCTCCCGAGGTTGGGGCTACACCTTC
. TRBJ2-3 few 13 TRBV5-1 CASSWDGRDTQYF TGCGCCAGCAGCTGGGACGGACGAGATACGCAGTATTTT
. TRBJ2-5 many 16 TRBV7-2 CASSQNPAAPKETQYF TGTGCCAGCAGCCAAAACCCCGCGGCTCCCAAAGAGACCCAGTACTTC
. TRBJ1-6 few 15 TRBV28 CASSTTGNYNSPLHF TGTGCCAGCAGTACGACAGGAAACTATAATTCACCCCTCCACTTT
TRBD2 TRBJ2-2 many 18 TRBV7-2 CASSPGLAGGPRLRELFF TGTGCCAGCAGTCCGGGACTAGCGGGGGGGCCCCGCCTCCGGGAGCTGTTTTTT
. TRBJ2-1 . 14 TRBV7-2 CASSQPPLAHEQFF TGTGCCAGCAGTCAACCCCCTTTAGCCCATGAGCAGTTCTTC
. TRBJ2-1 many 17 TRBV20-1 CSARRGAGPSSYNEQFF TGCAGTGCTAGAAGAGGTGCGGGGCCGAGCTCCTACAATGAGCAGTTCTTC
. TRBJ2-7 . 12 TRBV6-2/TRBV6-3 CASSLDLYEQYF TGTGCCAGCAGCTTGGACCTCTACGAGCAGTACTTC
. TRBJ2-7 . 12 TRBV6-2/TRBV6-3 CASSSAYYEQYF TGTGCCAGCAGTTCAGCGTACTACGAGCAGTACTTC
TRBD1 TRBJ2-7 . 17 TRBV4-1 CASSQELRTGSSYEQYF TGCGCCAGCAGCCAAGAGTTACGGACAGGGTCCTCCTACGAGCAGTACTTC
. TRBJ1-5 . 16 TRBV7-2 CASSLGSPTDNQPQHF TGTGCCAGCAGCTTAGGGTCCCCAACGGACAATCAGCCCCAGCATTTT
. TRBJ1-2 few 13 TRBV7-2 CASSLAAIYGYTF TGTGCCAGCAGCTTAGCAGCAATCTATGGCTACACCTTC
. TRBJ2-1 many 14 TRBV6-1 CASSLAPSTNEQFF TGTGCCAGCAGCCTTGCCCCGTCTACAAATGAGCAGTTCTTC